The 32 T cell receptor beta chains in this list originate from one sample, sequenced in a study of T cells in Graves' hyperthyroidism and ophthalmopathy. Amplified regions were TCR beta CDR3 sequences from RNA transcripts. Primed by the HTBI set, a first-round RT-PCR was run on the TCR CDR3. One entry per CDR3 protein results from TCRdb running MiXCR on the multiplex PCR reads. The sample shows just under 750,000 distinct CDR3 sequences, around 40% of them seen only once. Input material: blood. Receptor source: a woman in her thirties or forties with Graves' hyperthyroidism.

This chain links TRBV24-1 with TRBJ1-2, with D tentatively TRBD1 (6 bases). In germline, CDR1 is KGHDR, CDR2 SFDVKD. Trimming shortened V by 0 bases and J by 4 bases, and 14 bases separated the two germline ends. This CDR3 is built from 16 residues. The CDR3 sequence is CATSDLTGRGPYGYTF. The CDR3 DNA sequence: TGTGCCACCAGTGATTTGACAGGCAGGGGACCCTATGGCTACACCTTC.

This clonotype showed up just a few times. V is TRBV5-1 and J is TRBJ2-7, with a tentative D call TRBD2 (6 bases). Trimming shortened V by 1 base and J by 6 bases, and 8 bases separated the two germline ends. Germline CDR1 is SGHRS and CDR2 is YFSETQ. The CDR3 consists of 12 residues. CDR3: CASSLTSSEQYF. The CDR3 nucleotides are TGCGCCAGCAGCTTGACTAGCTCCGAGCAGTACTTC.

V usage is TRBV7-6 and J usage is TRBJ2-7; a weak D match, TRBD2 (7 bases). CDR3 size: 13 residues. The germline CDR1 and CDR2 sequences are SGHVS and FNYEAQ. V was clipped by 5 bases and J by 6 bases, with 14 bases between them. Here the CDR3 reads CASSPPGGCEQYF. DNA for the CDR3: TGTGCCAGCAGCCCCCCGGGGGGCTGCGAGCAGTACTTC.

The V gene is TRBV5-1, the J gene TRBJ2-2, with D unclear. V lost 4 bases, J lost 3 bases, and 10 bases lay in between. Germline CDR1 SGHRS, CDR2 YFSETQ. The CDR3 runs to 14 residues. CDR3 loop: CASSQDPDTGELFF. The CDR3 DNA reads TGCGCCAGCAGCCAAGATCCGGACACCGGGGAGCTGTTTTTT.

This clonotype was found many times. The genes are TRBV7-9 and TRBJ2-7, with TRBD2 matching 8 bases. Losses at the gene ends were 2 bases for V and 5 bases for J; bases not matched to a gene: 11. In germline, CDR1 is SEHNR, CDR2 FQNEAQ (reference sequence). The CDR3 covers 16 residues. CDR3 protein: CASSLLGGGRHDEQYF. CDR3 nucleotides: TGTGCCAGCAGCTTACTGGGCGGGGGGCGTCACGACGAGCAGTACTTC.

The genes are TRBV6-5 and TRBJ1-5; tentative D call: TRBD1 (5 bases). Germline assignment: CDR1 MNHEY and CDR2 SVGAGI. The V gene lost 5 bases and the J gene lost 2 bases, with 10 bases spanning the gap. The CDR3 extends over 14 amino acids. The CDR3 bases are TGTGCCAGCAGTACCAGGGAGGGCAATCAGCCCCAGCATTTT. Translation: CASSTREGNQPQHF.

This clonotype was observed a few times. The rearrangement joins TRBV6-5 to TRBJ1-5; D call uncertain. Trimming took 0 bases from V and 6 from J, leaving 6 bases between them. The CDR3 has 13 residues. Germline lookup yields CDR1 MNHEY and CDR2 SVGAGI. The CDR3 spells CASSYSIVQPQHF. The DNA of the CDR3 is TGTGCCAGCAGTTACTCGATTGTTCAGCCCCAGCATTTT.

V is TRBV10-2 and J is TRBJ2-5; D is perhaps TRBD1 (6 bases). Trimming cost V 6 bases and J 5 bases, with 16 bases left between them. CDR1 is WSHSY and CDR2 is SAAADI in the germline V gene. The CDR3 is 14 residues long. The CDR3 bases are TGCGCCAGCAGGGCCAGGGGTCGTCAGGAGACCCAGTACTTC. It specifies CASRARGRQETQYF.

For this clonotype: Being one base from a much bigger clone, this may be a read error. The CDR3 nucleotides are TGTGCCAGCAGTGAAGACAGGGGTGGGGCCGGGGAGCTGTTTTTT. It is translated as CASSEDRGGAGELFF. V usage is TRBV2 and J usage is TRBJ2-2; 7 bases match TRBD1. Germline CDR1 is SNHLY and CDR2 is FYNNEI. The CDR3 has 15 amino acids. V lost 1 base to trimming and J lost 6 bases; unmatched junction nucleotides: 5.

The chain uses TRBV6-5 and TRBJ2-7, with TRBD2 as a possible D gene (6 bases). The CDR3 runs 15 residues. Germline V gene data show CDR1 as MNHEY and CDR2 as SVGAGI. The V end was cut by 5 bases, the J end by 9 bases, with 23 bases between. CDR3 DNA: TGTGCCAGCAGTCAGACCTACGAAGCCAGCGGGTCGCAGTACTTC. It specifies CASSQTYEASGSQYF.

This clonotype came up many times. As DNA, the CDR3 is TGTGCCACCGCTAATCACCCCCTCCACTTT. Translating gives CATANHPLHF. The chain combines TRBV6-7 with TRBJ1-6, with D uncertain. TRBV6-7 is known as an ORF, though its function is uncertain. V lost 10 bases and J 13 bases, leaving 11 bases between the germline ends. The CDR3 covers 10 residues.

This clonotype came up many times. V usage is TRBV10-3 and J usage is TRBJ1-1, with D maybe TRBD1 (5 bases). The CDR3 covers 14 residues. Germline V lookup: CDR1 ENHRY, CDR2 SYGVKD. The V end lost 6 bases, the J end lost 3 bases, and 14 bases lay between the germline ends. The CDR3 region is CAIRRDPGDTEAFF. In DNA, the CDR3 is TGTGCCATCAGACGGGACCCTGGGGACACTGAAGCTTTCTTT.

The chain joins TRBV20-1 to TRBJ2-7; 8 nucleotides align to TRBD2. The V gene's germline CDR1 is DFQATT and CDR2 SNEGSKA (reference sequence). The J segment lost 13 bases and the V segment lost 6 bases, leaving 20 bases of the junction unmatched. This CDR3 spans 14 amino acids. The CDR3 coding sequence is TGCAGTGCCCGAATAGACAGCGGGGGCTCGAGTCCCTACTTC. It yields the protein CSARIDSGGSSPYF.

The chain links TRBV20-1 to TRBJ2-2, with no clear D. CDR3 length equals 11 residues. Germline-derived CDR1 and CDR2 are DFQATT and SNEGSKA (reference sequence). V gave up 6 bases and J gave up 5 bases, with 7 bases separating them. This chain's CDR3 is CSASRTGELFF. Written as DNA, the CDR3 is TGCAGTGCCTCCCGTACCGGGGAGCTGTTTTTT.

CDR3 bases: TGTGCCAGCAACAGACCCGCAGGGATGACTGAAGCTTTCTTT. Translation: CASNRPAGMTEAFF. This rearrangement joins TRBV12-3 or TRBV12-4 to TRBJ1-1; perhaps TRBD1 as D (5 bases). Trimming took off 7 bases at V and 5 bases at J, with 17 bases between the two ends. The CDR3 has 14 residues.

In regard to this clonotype: This may arise from a read error, as a much more abundant clone is one base away. The gene calls are TRBV10-3 and TRBJ1-4; tentatively, D is TRBD1 (6 bases). Germline-derived CDR1 and CDR2 are ENHRY and SYGVKD. Trimming stripped 5 bases from V and 8 bases from J, with 15 bases between. The CDR3 consists of 14 residues. The DNA for the CDR3 is TGTGCCATCAGTACCGGGACAAGGGGGGAAAAACTGTTTTTT. This sequence encodes CAISTGTRGEKLFF.

The chain links TRBV2 to TRBJ1-2; D possibly corresponds to TRBD1 (5 bases). Trimming stripped 5 bases from V and 2 bases from J, with 12 bases between. The length of the CDR3 is 14 residues. Germline V gives CDR1 SNHLY, CDR2 FYNNEI. The CDR3 loop is CASSLSWGNYGYTF. CDR3 coding DNA: TGTGCCAGCAGTTTATCGTGGGGGAACTATGGCTACACCTTC.

This clonotype has a count of ten or more. The V call is TRBV28, the J call TRBJ1-2; TRBD1 matches at 8 bases. Germline lookup yields CDR1 MDHEN and CDR2 SYDVKM. Trimming took 8 bases from V and 2 from J; bases not matched to a gene: 4. The CDR3 consists of 13 residues. CDR3 amino acids: CASGRTGNYGYTF. CDR3 DNA: TGTGCCAGCGGAAGGACAGGGAACTATGGCTACACCTTC.

As to this clonotype: This may be a read error: a much more frequent sequence differs by one nucleotide. V usage is TRBV7-9 and J usage is TRBJ1-1; 9 positions match TRBD1. The V gene end was trimmed by 6 bases and the J gene end by 1 base; junction bases not matched to a gene: 9. Per germline, CDR1 SEHNR and CDR2 FQNEAQ (reference sequence). The CDR3 spans 16 residues. CDR3 residues: CASSSSGTGTNTEAFF. DNA of the CDR3: TGTGCCAGCAGTTCGTCCGGGACAGGGACGAACACTGAAGCTTTCTTT.

Concerning this clonotype itself: Relative to the germline gene, one junction end is altered; a read error may explain this. The rearrangement joins TRBV7-2 to TRBJ2-6; TRBD1 agrees at 7 bases. Germline-derived CDR1 and CDR2 are SGHTA and FQGNSA. CDR3 length equals 18 residues. The DNA of the CDR3 is TGCGCCAGCAGCCAAGAGGGGGCTATCCCGCCTGGGGCCAACGTCCTGACTTTC. Translated, it gives CASSQEGAIPPGANVLTF.

This clonotype was seen a single time. V and J are TRBV29-1 and TRBJ2-7; TRBD1 matches at 9 bases. Germline V gene data show CDR1 as SQVTM and CDR2 as ANQGSEA. CDR3 length: 13 residues. Losses at the gene ends were 4 bases for V and 3 bases for J; bases not matched to a gene: 4. CDR3: CSVATGGNYEQYF. The CDR3 bases are TGCAGCGTTGCAACAGGGGGCAACTACGAGCAGTACTTC.

Points on this clonotype: Since the CDR3 does not end with the conserved phenylalanine or tryptophan, this likely comes from a read error. The DNA is omitted, as the CDR3 cannot be located on it reliably, and the CDR3 follows TCRdb's listing. This rearrangement joins TRBV2 to TRBJ2-6. Inclusive of both ends, the CDR3 amounts to 8 amino acids. CDR1 and CDR2 from the germline V gene are SNHLY and FYNNEI. This CDR3 reads CASSLLVS.

This chain links TRBV20-1 with TRBJ2-7, with TRBD2 matching over 7 bases. Losses at the gene ends were 4 bases for V and 7 bases for J; bases not matched to a gene: 13. Germline CDR1 reads DFQATT; CDR2 reads SNEGSKA (reference sequence). The CDR3 runs 14 residues. The CDR3 DNA sequence: TGCAGTGCTATGGGGCTAGCGGACAAATTTGAGCAGTACTTC. Protein: CSAMGLADKFEQYF.

At least ten counts were recorded for this clonotype. This chain links TRBV29-1 with TRBJ2-5; D tentatively fits TRBD1 or TRBD2 (5 bases each). Trimming cost V 6 bases and J 5 bases, with 22 bases left between them. Germline CDR1 and CDR2: SQVTM and ANQGSEA. CDR3 size: 15 residues. This CDR3 is CSVWGTSLPGETQYF. CDR3 coding DNA: TGCAGCGTCTGGGGGACGTCTCTCCCAGGCGAGACCCAGTACTTC.

This clonotype has a count of ten or more. The chain couples TRBV10-3 to TRBJ1-1; D not certain. Germline V gives CDR1 ENHRY, CDR2 SYGVKD. This CDR3 comprises 15 residues. Trimming removed 0 bases at V and 2 bases at J, with 10 bases between. The CDR3, as DNA: TGTGCCATCAGTGAGTCAGAAAGGCCTAACACTGAAGCTTTCTTT. It translates to CAISESERPNTEAFF.

The chain combines TRBV10-2 with TRBJ2-7, with a tentative D call TRBD2 (6 bases). V dropped 6 bases and J dropped 0 bases, with 24 bases sitting between them. Germline values: CDR1 WSHSY, CDR2 SAAADI. This CDR3 contains 18 residues. CDR3 bases: TGCGCCAGCAGCCAAGAACAGGAGCCGGGACTTCGCTCCTACGAGCAGTACTTC. This sequence encodes CASSQEQEPGLRSYEQYF.

This clonotype was detected only once. The rearrangement joins TRBV12-3 or TRBV12-4 to TRBJ1-6, with D perhaps TRBD1 (5 bases). V lost 4 bases to trimming and J lost 1 base, with 26 bases between them. This CDR3 comprises 21 residues. The chain's CDR3 is CASSSSPRTRGHWSYNSPLHF. The CDR3 DNA follows: TGTGCCAGCAGTTCATCTCCTCGGACAAGGGGCCATTGGTCCTATAATTCACCCCTCCACTTT.

This chain connects TRBV7-8 to TRBJ2-7; D not certain. Trimming removed 5 bases at V and 7 bases at J, with 21 bases between. The CDR3 is 15 amino acids. Germline CDR1 and CDR2: SGHVS and FQNEAQ. Here the CDR3 reads CASSPHMSSYNEQYF. The CDR3 bases are TGTGCCAGCAGCCCGCACATGAGCTCCTACAATGAGCAGTACTTC.

The gene calls are TRBV29-1 and TRBJ1-5; TRBD1 matches 8 bases. With V trimmed by 6 bases and J by 7 bases, 11 bases remained unmatched. In germline, CDR1 is SQVTM, CDR2 ANQGSEA. The CDR3 has 14 amino acids. The CDR3 coding sequence is TGCAGCGTCGGACTTCAGGGGGCAGGGCAGCCCCAGCATTTT. Protein product: CSVGLQGAGQPQHF. Variable domain in full (rest from reference TRBV29-1 and TRBJ1-5): SAVISQKPSRDICQRGTSLTIQCQVDSQVTMMFWYRQQPGQSLTLIATANQGSEATYESGFVIDKFPISRPNLTFSTLTVSNMSPEDSSIYLCSVGLQGAGQPQHFGDGTRLSIL.

The chain joins TRBV14 to TRBJ2-5, with D maybe TRBD1 (6 bases). TRBJ2-4 matches the DNA end more closely, so the J call is doubtful. The V gene's germline CDR1 is SGHDN and CDR2 FVKESK. This CDR3 has 15 residues. This chain's CDR3 is CASSQTAGVGNIQYF. The CDR3 DNA reads as TGTGCCAGCAGCCAAACGGCAGGGGTTGGAAACATTCAGTACTTC.

V gene TRBV7-9 combines with J gene TRBJ1-2, with 10 bases matching TRBD1. The trim removed 5 bases at V and 4 bases at J, leaving 7 bases unmatched. The CDR3 sequence is 15 residues long. CDR1 and CDR2 (germline): SEHNR, FQNEAQ (reference sequence). The CDR3 DNA is TGTGCCAGCAGCGGGGGACAGGGGAACCCCTATGGCTACACCTTC. Amino acids: CASSGGQGNPYGYTF.

The genes are TRBV25-1 and TRBJ1-6, with 7 bases aligning to TRBD1. CDR1 and CDR2 from the germline V gene are MGHDK and SYGVNS. The CDR3 extends over 17 amino acids. V dropped 5 bases and J dropped 4; count of bases not matched to a gene: 11. CDR3 loop: CASSFLTGSPYNSPLHF. Here the CDR3 DNA reads TGTGCCAGCAGTTTCCTGACAGGGTCCCCTTATAATTCACCCCTCCACTTT.